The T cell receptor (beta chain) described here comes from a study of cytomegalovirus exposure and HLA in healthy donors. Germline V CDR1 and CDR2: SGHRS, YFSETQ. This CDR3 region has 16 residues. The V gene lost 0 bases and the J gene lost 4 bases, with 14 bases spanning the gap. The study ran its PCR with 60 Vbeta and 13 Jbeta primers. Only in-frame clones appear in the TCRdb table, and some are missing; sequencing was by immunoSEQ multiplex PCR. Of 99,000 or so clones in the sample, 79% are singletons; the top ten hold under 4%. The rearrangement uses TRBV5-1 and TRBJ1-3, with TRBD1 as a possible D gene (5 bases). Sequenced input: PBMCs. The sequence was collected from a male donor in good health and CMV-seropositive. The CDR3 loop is CASSLAGRAAGNTIYF. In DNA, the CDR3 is TGCGCCAGCAGCTTGGCGGGCAGGGCGGCGGGAAACACCATATATTTT.